This TCR beta chain was recovered during a study of shared clonotypes between healthy human individuals. The length of the CDR3 is 16 residues. Libraries were prepared by immunoSEQ multiplex PCR; TCRdb keeps only in-frame clonotypes and omits some of them. The sample contains about 560,000 clones, around 81% of which appear only once. The source is a woman between 40 and 50 years old in good health. Some clones in this sample may be carry-over from other donors' samples. This chain joins TRBV21-1 and TRBJ2-7; the table names TRBD1, a call not compared with the DNA. TRBV21-1 has pseudogene status. Source material: PBMCs. The CDR3 loop reads CASSKGEDRGPVEQYF. In DNA form, the CDR3 reads TGTGCCAGCAGCAAAGGGGAGGACAGGGGGCCTGTAGAGCAGTACTTC.